The 8 T cell receptor beta chains listed next were all sequenced from one sample in a study of radiation and T cells in renal cell carcinoma. Profiling relied on immunoSEQ multiplex PCR, and the TCRdb table lists in-frame clones only, not all of them. Of roughly 100,000 clones in the sample, 86% were seen once. The time point was: baseline pretreatment blood. Treatment specified: 15 Gy SBRT to primary tumor, nephrectomy 4 weeks later. Sequences were derived from blood, sampled from a patient whose treatment included radiotherapy and nephrectomy. These receptors were collected from a man aged 50 to 59 with renal cell carcinoma.

CDR3 nucleotides: TGTGCCAGCAGTGAAACTAATTCACCCCTCCACTTT. This codes for CASSETNSPLHF. This chain joins TRBV2 and TRBJ1-6, with no clear D. The CDR3 covers 12 residues. Germline-derived CDR1 and CDR2 are SNHLY and FYNNEI. With 2 bases removed from V and 6 bases from J, the gap between germline ends came to 2 bases.

The chain uses TRBV10-1 and TRBJ2-2, with D perhaps given as TRBD1 or TRBD2 (5 bases each). The CDR3 consists of 15 residues. V was cut by 4 bases and J by 4 bases, with 13 bases left in between. Germline CDR1 and CDR2: WNHNN and SYGVQD (reference sequence). CDR3 protein: CASSAGTHGTGELFF. The CDR3 region has the DNA TGCGCCAGCAGTGCGGGGACCCACGGCACCGGGGAGCTGTTTTTT.

The chain carries TRBV7-2 and TRBJ2-3; D possibly corresponds to TRBD2 (5 bases). CDR1 SGHTA and CDR2 FQGNSA come from the germline V gene. The V and J ends lost 4 bases and 7 bases respectively, with 9 bases between them. The CDR3 is 12 amino acids. The DNA for the CDR3 is TGTGCCAGCAGCTCCCGAGGGAATACGCAGTATTTT. Its protein is CASSSRGNTQYF.

Comment on this clone: A read error may account for a junction end that differs from germline. The chain is built from TRBV5-1 and TRBJ2-7; TRBD2 matches 7 bases. This CDR3 is 14 amino acids long. Germline values: CDR1 SGHRS, CDR2 YFSETQ. The CDR3 loop is CASNLGGASYEQYF. Here the CDR3 DNA reads TGCGCCAGCAACTTGGGAGGGGCTTCCTACGAGCAGTACTTC. The whole variable domain, filled in from reference TRBV5-1 and TRBJ2-7, reads KAGVTQTPRYLIKTRGQQVTLSCSPISGHRSVSWYQQTPGQGLQFLFEYFSETQRNKGNFPGRFSGRQFSNSRSEMNVSTLELGDSALYLCASNLGGASYEQYFGPGTRLTVT.

CDR3 nucleotides: TGCGCCAGCAGCCTGAGCGGGGGCAGCTCCTACAATGAGCAGTTCTTC. It translates to CASSLSGGSSYNEQFF. V usage is TRBV5-1 and J usage is TRBJ2-1; TRBD2 matches at 8 bases. V lost 4 bases to trimming and J lost 0 bases; unmatched junction nucleotides: 6. From germline, CDR1 is SGHRS and CDR2 YFSETQ. This CDR3 spans 16 amino acids.

This sequence joins TRBV10-3 and TRBJ2-2, with 7 positions matching TRBD1. Germline CDR1 reads ENHRY; CDR2 reads SYGVKD. This CDR3 contains 13 residues. Losses at the gene ends were 4 bases for V and 16 bases for J; bases not matched to a gene: 12. CDR3 amino acids: CAISGPTGNFSFF. DNA of the CDR3: TGTGCCATCAGTGGGCCGACAGGGAACTTCTCGTTTTTT.

The DNA of the CDR3 is TGTGCCAGCAGCCCAAACCGGGACAGGCCTCTCTACGAGCAGTACTTC. Its translation: CASSPNRDRPLYEQYF. The chain employs TRBV13 and TRBJ2-7; the match to TRBD1 covers 8 bases. The CDR3 is made up of 16 amino acids. V was pared by 5 bases and J by 3 bases, with 12 bases of the junction left unmatched. Per the germline V gene, CDR1 is PRHDT and CDR2 is FYEKMQ (reference sequence). Filled out from reference TRBV13 and TRBJ2-7, the complete variable domain reads AAGVIQSPRHLIKEKRETATLKCYPIPRHDTVYWYQQGPGQDPQFLISFYEKMQSDKGSIPDRFSAQQFSDYHSELNMSSLELGDSALYFCASSPNRDRPLYEQYFGPGTRLTVT.

This clone was found once. This sequence joins TRBV11-2 and TRBJ1-4, with 8 bases fitting TRBD1. Germline V CDR1 and CDR2: SGHAT, FQNNGV. V was pared by 5 bases and J by 6 bases, with 14 bases of the junction left unmatched. The CDR3 has 17 residues. CDR3 nucleotides: TGTGCCAGCAGCCAAGGTGGCTGGCGGGGACAGGATGAAAAACTGTTTTTT. Translating it yields CASSQGGWRGQDEKLFF.